The sequence of this T cell receptor (beta chain) was determined in a study of T cells in Graves' hyperthyroidism and ophthalmopathy. This clonotype was picked up many times. Its specificity is not known. Patients with uncontrolled infections, other autoimmune diseases, pregnancy or lactation were excluded. Points from the study as a whole: A model using 13 V-J features told ophthalmopathy apart from stable hyperthyroidism. Ophthalmopathy onset followed model prediction by a median roughly six months.

Germline CDR1 SGDLS, CDR2 YYNGEE. Deletions cut 4 bases from V and 8 bases from J, with 15 bases between. This CDR3 has 13 amino acids. TCR beta CDR3 regions were amplified from RNA transcripts. First-round RT-PCR with HTBI primers amplified the TCR CDR3 region. TCRdb processed the multiplex PCR reads anew with MiXCR; each CDR3 protein has one entry. The sample has 600,000 or so distinct CDR3 sequences; more than 45% are singletons. The J gene is TRBJ1-2, the V gene TRBV9; tentatively, D is TRBD1 (5 bases). The receptor's source is a young woman with Graves' hyperthyroidism. Sequenced: peripheral blood or thyroid tissue (not recorded which). The CDR3, as DNA: TGTGCCAGCAGCCCGGGGGGGGGATCCGGCTACACCTTC. It translates to CASSPGGGSGYTF.